The 13 T cell receptor beta chains listed next were all sequenced from one sample in a study of blood T cell repertoires in COVID-19. Assay used: immunoSEQ multiplex PCR; TCRdb lists only in-frame clones, some missing. The sample lists some 99,000 clones, roughly 80% occurring once. Sequences were obtained from peripheral blood. The source is a woman of 80 years or more with acute or convalescent COVID-19.

The gene calls are TRBV3-1 (or the pseudogene TRBV3-2) and TRBJ1-1; TRBD1 is a possible D gene (5 bases). Germline assignment: CDR1 LGHDT and CDR2 YNNKEL (reference sequence). This CDR3 contains 13 residues. V gave up 4 bases and J gave up 3 bases, with 9 bases separating them. DNA of the CDR3: TGTGCCAGCAGCCCTCGCAGGGACACTGAAGCTTTCTTT. Amino acids: CASSPRRDTEAFF.

This chain links TRBV29-1 with TRBJ2-3, with D tentatively TRBD1 (6 bases). The CDR3 has 14 residues. The germline V and J ends were trimmed by 3 bases and 0 bases, with 10 bases remaining between them. Looked up from germline, CDR1 is SQVTM and CDR2 is ANQGSEA. CDR3: CSVDGGSSTDTQYF. The DNA for the CDR3 is TGCAGCGTTGATGGGGGCTCTAGCACAGATACGCAGTATTTT.

This chain uses TRBV28 with TRBJ1-1, with a tentative D call TRBD1 (6 bases). The CDR3 spans 14 residues. Germline V gene data show CDR1 as MDHEN and CDR2 as SYDVKM. The V gene lost 3 bases and the J gene lost 5 bases, with 13 bases spanning the gap. The CDR3 region is CASSFETGSTEAFF. The CDR3 DNA reads TGTGCCAGCAGTTTCGAAACAGGGAGTACTGAAGCTTTCTTT.

This clone has just one count. The CDR3, as DNA: TGTGCCAGCAGCTCGGACAGGGACAACGAGCAGTACTTC. This codes for CASSSDRDNEQYF. The chain has TRBV7-2 and TRBJ2-7; TRBD1 matches 8 bases. The CDR3 is 13 residues long. V dropped 4 bases and J dropped 5; count of bases not matched to a gene: 4. The germline CDR1 and CDR2 sequences are SGHTA and FQGNSA.

The V and J genes are TRBV5-4 and TRBJ2-5; 10 bases are a match to TRBD1. This CDR3 is 13 amino acids long. Germline lookup yields CDR1 SGHNT and CDR2 YYREEE (reference sequence). Unmatched junction bases numbered 1, after V lost 4 bases and J lost 4 bases. CDR3 region: CASSRDRGETQYF. The CDR3 DNA reads TGTGCCAGCAGCCGGGACAGGGGAGAGACCCAGTACTTC.

The chain links TRBV9 to TRBJ1-1, with TRBD1 identical over 7 bases. The CDR3 totals 16 residues. J lost 3 bases, V lost 2 bases, and 10 bases had no gene match. Per the germline V gene, CDR1 is SGDLS and CDR2 is YYNGEE. This chain's CDR3 is CASSVGGGGPDTEAFF. As DNA, the CDR3 is TGTGCCAGCAGCGTGGGCGGAGGGGGCCCGGACACTGAAGCTTTCTTT.

For this clone: Mismatch with germline at one junction end may stem from a read error. The sample has other DNA sequences that encode this CDR3 too. This chain links TRBV10-3 with TRBJ1-3; perhaps TRBD1 as D (6 bases). Germline lookup yields CDR1 ENHRY and CDR2 SYGVKD. The CDR3 contains 13 residues. CDR3 sequence reads: CAIRQDSGNTIYF. The CDR3 coding sequence is TGCGCCATACGACAGGATTCTGGAAACACCATATATTTT.

Details on this clone: Other DNA sequences in this sample translate to the same CDR3. The V and J genes are TRBV18 and TRBJ1-5; D is undetermined. Germline V gives CDR1 KGHSH, CDR2 LQKENI. Trimming shortened V by 3 bases and J by 4 bases, and 7 bases separated the two germline ends. The CDR3 has 13 residues. The CDR3 DNA is TGTGCCAGCTCACCGGAGGGAAATCAGCCCCAGCATTTT. Its protein is CASSPEGNQPQHF.

The chain employs TRBV6-5 and TRBJ2-7; 9 bases are shared with TRBD1. Germline V gene data show CDR1 as MNHEY and CDR2 as SVGAGI. J lost 0 bases, V lost 5 bases, and 5 bases had no gene match. The CDR3 totals 15 residues. CDR3 sequence (DNA): TGTGCCAGCAGTACAACAGGGGGCGCCTCCTACGAGCAGTACTTC. Amino acids: CASSTTGGASYEQYF.

The gene calls are TRBV2 and TRBJ1-1, with TRBD1 as a possible D gene (5 bases). V was pared by 7 bases and J by 1 base, with 10 bases between. Germline loops: CDR1 SNHLY, CDR2 FYNNEI. This CDR3 has 13 residues. CDR3 nucleotide sequence: TGTGCCAGCAAAGGACAACAGAACACTGAAGCTTTCTTT. Protein product: CASKGQQNTEAFF.

The rearrangement uses TRBV7-2 and TRBJ1-2; TRBD1 matches at 10 bases. V shed 4 bases, J shed 7 bases, and the junction held 12 bases outside the gene matches. Germline-derived CDR1 and CDR2 are SGHTA and FQGNSA. The CDR3 runs to 16 residues. The CDR3 DNA reads TGTGCCAGCAGCTCAATTGGGACAGGGGAGCTAAGTGGCTACACCTTC. Encoded protein: CASSSIGTGELSGYTF.

This chain joins TRBV28 and TRBJ2-3; 8 nucleotides match TRBD2. The CDR3 has 14 residues. Germline CDR1 and CDR2: MDHEN and SYDVKM. V lost 7 bases, J lost 7 bases, and 10 bases stayed unmatched. CDR3 nucleotide sequence: TGTGCCAGCAACCCTCAAAGCGGGGGCCATACGCAGTATTTT. Amino acids: CASNPQSGGHTQYF.

The chain couples TRBV6-5 to TRBJ1-6; D is perhaps TRBD1 (5 bases). The CDR3 loop spans 14 amino acids. CDR1 and CDR2 from the germline V gene are MNHEY and SVGAGI. Deletions cut 2 bases from V and 8 bases from J, with 10 bases between. The CDR3, as DNA: TGTGCCAGCAGTTACGGGCAGGGATATTCACCCCTCCACTTT. This encodes CASSYGQGYSPLHF.